These 8 T cell receptor beta chains were sequenced from one sample in a study of vaccination and CD4 T cells after COVID-19 (dated by TCRdb to about 2022). These TCRs' antigens remain unknown. The treatment or condition tag for this specimen amounts to: roughly ten-day PBMC culture with coronavirus spike peptide pools or control peptides (ViraFEST assay). Receptor libraries were prepared by PCR. TCRdb records Illumina iSeq 100 as the sequencer. DNA from cultured CD4+ T cells was subjected to TCR sequencing with the Oncomine TCR Beta short-read assay at the Johns Hopkins FTIC core. The raw public reads went through TCRdb reprocessing: fastp at Q25, MiXCR clone calling, in-frame beta chains kept. Records with the same CDR3 protein are collapsed into one entry carrying the most frequent genes and DNA. Across this sample there are under 25,000 distinct CDR3 sequences, with 40% seen only once. The ten largest clones take up more than 7% of the sample.

This material consisted of CD4+ T cells from blood, cultured in vitro, taken after SARS-CoV-2 vaccination. The receptors originated from a human donor who had recovered from COVID-19.

The CDR3 reads CASSQVWQGGQPQHF. In nucleotides, the CDR3 is TGCGCCAGCAGCCAAGTGTGGCAGGGGGGTCAGCCCCAGCATTTT. This chain joins TRBV4-1 and TRBJ1-5; 7 bases fit TRBD1. V lost 1 base, J lost 6 bases, and 6 bases stayed unmatched. Germline V gives CDR1 MGHRA, CDR2 YSYEKL. CDR3 length: 15 residues.

The chain couples TRBV7-6 to TRBJ2-6; D is undetermined. The CDR3 length is 15 residues. V gave up 4 bases and J gave up 9 bases, with 16 bases separating them. Per germline, CDR1 SGHVS and CDR2 FNYEAQ. This CDR3 reads CASSSIRPPDNVLTF. The CDR3 DNA reads TGTGCCAGCAGCTCAATCCGACCGCCGGACAACGTCCTGACTTTC.

This clonotype was counted between two and nine times. The V gene is TRBV6-1, the J gene TRBJ2-1; D perhaps matches TRBD2 (5 bases). This CDR3 region has 13 residues. The germline V and J ends were trimmed by 8 bases and 10 bases, with 18 bases remaining between them. Germline V lookup: CDR1 MNHNS, CDR2 SASEGT. CDR3 in amino acids: CASSLRGYQEQFF. The DNA of the CDR3 is TGTGCCAGCTCTCTTCGGGGTTATCAAGAGCAGTTCTTC.

The V call is TRBV6-1, the J call TRBJ2-3; 8 bases agree with TRBD2. V gave up 7 bases and J gave up 0 bases; unmatched junction bases: 9. The germline V gene encodes CDR1 MNHNS and CDR2 SASEGT. This CDR3 region has 16 residues. The CDR3 loop is CASIQAAGASTDTQYF. CDR3 nucleotides: TGTGCCAGCATCCAGGCAGCGGGAGCAAGCACAGATACGCAGTATTTT.

The chain has TRBV5-4 and TRBJ2-7; the match to TRBD1 covers 7 bases. CDR1 is SGHNT, CDR2 YYREEE, per germline (reference sequence). CDR3 size: 15 residues. After removal of 4 bases from V and 2 bases from J, the junction contained 9 bases not matched to a gene. CDR3 amino acids: CASSTDRPTTYEQYF. CDR3 in DNA: TGTGCCAGCAGCACGGACAGGCCGACCACCTACGAGCAGTACTTC.

The chain recombines TRBV7-8 with TRBJ1-5, with 7 bases fitting TRBD1. V lost 5 bases, J lost 2 bases, and 12 bases stayed unmatched. In germline, CDR1 is SGHVS, CDR2 FQNEAQ. The CDR3 is made up of 17 amino acids. CDR3 sequence: CASSTRQGAQGNQPQHF. The CDR3 DNA reads TGTGCCAGCAGCACCCGACAGGGAGCGCAGGGCAATCAGCCCCAGCATTTT.

The rearrangement links TRBV7-8 to TRBJ1-3; D gene ambiguous. Trimming shortened V by 5 bases and J by 0 bases, and 11 bases separated the two germline ends. CDR3 length: 15 amino acids. Germline V gene lookup returns CDR1 SGHVS and CDR2 FQNEAQ. CDR3 in DNA: TGTGCCAGCAGCCCCTGGACTGGCTCTGGAAACACCATATATTTT. It is translated as CASSPWTGSGNTIYF.

This sequence joins TRBV6-1 and TRBJ2-3, with 10 bases aligning to TRBD2. With 6 bases clipped from V and 4 bases from J, the junction kept 16 bases outside the gene matches. The CDR3 has 18 amino acids. Germline V gives CDR1 MNHNS, CDR2 SASEGT. CDR3 nucleotide sequence: TGTGCCAGCAGAGGTAGCCCCCGTAGCGGGGGGCCCCCAGATACGCAGTATTTT. Protein: CASRGSPRSGGPPDTQYF.